This T cell receptor (beta chain) was identified during a study of Ad26.COV2.S vaccination and SARS-CoV-2 variants. About the study: Ad26.COV2.S given intramuscularly, once or twice 56 days apart.

Clones were read by immunoSEQ multiplex PCR, and TCRdb kept only the in-frame ones, dropping some. The sample consists of 440,000 or so clones, 80% to 90% of them appearing once. Treatment: roughly 19 received Ad26.COV2.S at low or high dose, single or two shots; about 5 received placebo; per-sample allocation not given. Samples were taken on day 63 after the first vaccine or placebo injection. Boston supplied an adult donor aged 18-55 years. The length of the CDR3 is 15 residues. Germline V lookup: CDR1 SGHVS, CDR2 FQNEAQ. V lost 3 bases, J lost 0 bases, and 10 bases lay in between. This TCR was sampled from a person aged 18 to 59 who received the Ad26.COV2.S COVID-19 vaccine or a placebo. J is TRBJ2-3 and V is TRBV7-8; D is unresolved. Material: peripheral blood, obtained in a trial of Ad26.COV2.S vaccine versus placebo. The CDR3 spells CASSFLFSSTDTQYF. The CDR3, as DNA: TGTGCCAGCAGCTTCCTGTTCTCTAGCACAGATACGCAGTATTTT. Full variable domain (outside the CDR3, taken from reference TRBV7-8 and TRBJ2-3): GAGVSQSPRYKVAKRGQDVALRCDPISGHVSLFWYQQALGQGPEFLTYFQNEAQLDKSGLPSDRFFAERPEGSVSTLKIQRTQQEDSAVYLCASSFLFSSTDTQYFGPGTRLTVL.